This TCR beta chain originates from a study of CD8+CD57+ T cells in acquired aplastic anemia. Study at large: The sorted CD4+ and CD8+ cells yielded an average approximately 3.2 ug of DNA. As sequenced from healthy donors, CD4+ cells averaged roughly 11 million reads. General study results and limits: With respect to CD8+ Simpson's diversity, patients and controls did not differ significantly. Sharing between patients and controls was observed for around 30 CD8+ CDR3 sequences.

V lost 3 bases and J lost 6, with 17 bases in between. The CDR3 consists of 14 residues. The germline gives CDR1 DFQATT, CDR2 SNEGSKA (reference sequence). Profiles of TCR beta VDJ and CDR3 were generated from a genomic DNA template. MiXCR was run by TCRdb on the reads, yielding one entry per CDR3 protein. This sample carries 400,000 to 500,000 distinct CDR3 sequences, approximately 70% of them seen once, and the ten largest clones take under 4.5%. In regard to this clonotype: Its antigen remains unknown.

The origin of this receptor is a human donor in good health, serving as a control. The rearrangement uses TRBV20-1 and TRBJ1-2; maybe TRBD1 (5 bases). Sequencing was carried out using sorted CD4+, CD8+, or CD8+CD57+ T cells (not recorded which) from PBMCs. The CDR3 protein is CSASPQGISDGYTF. The CDR3 bases are TGCAGTGCTAGTCCCCAGGGAATTTCCGATGGCTACACCTTC.